Below are 11 T cell receptor beta chains sequenced from a single sample in a study of blood T cells in healthy people across ages. A sample-barcoded 5' primer and a J-beta primer mix were used in a second PCR of about 7 to 12 cycles. TCRdb reanalysed the 5' RACE reads using MiXCR and keeps one entry per CDR3 protein. The sample has about 650,000 distinct CDR3 sequences, 32% seen once. The sequenced sample consisted of blood. The receptors here all came from an elderly woman in good health.

The genes are TRBV11-2 and TRBJ2-7; 7 bases are a match to TRBD2. The trim removed 8 bases at V and 3 bases at J, leaving 7 bases unmatched. Germline V gene lookup returns CDR1 SGHAT and CDR2 FQNNGV. The CDR3 runs to 13 residues. The CDR3 here is CASEEQRGYEQYF. In DNA form, the CDR3 reads TGTGCCAGCGAAGAACAGCGGGGCTACGAGCAGTACTTC.

This clonotype was detected ten times or more. The gene calls are TRBV7-2 and TRBJ2-7; no reliable D call. The CDR3 is made up of 11 amino acids. Germline V lookup: CDR1 SGHTA, CDR2 FQGNSA. V lost 5 bases to trimming and J lost 6 bases, with 8 bases between them. This chain's CDR3 is CASSASGEQYF. The CDR3 bases are TGTGCCAGCAGCGCCTCTGGCGAGCAGTACTTC.

In regard to this clonotype: A read error is possible here, since a much larger clone lies one base away. The chain employs TRBV9 and TRBJ2-4; 10 bases are shared with TRBD2. With the DNA end fitting TRBJ2-5 better, the J assignment may be wrong. CDR3 length equals 16 residues. Germline lookup yields CDR1 SGDLS and CDR2 YYNGEE. The CDR3 coding sequence is TGTGCCGGCAGCGTAGTTAGCGGGGGGCCACAAGAGACCCAGTACTTC. Protein product: CAGSVVSGGPQETQYF.

The J gene is TRBJ2-1, the V gene TRBV20-1, with 8 bases lining up with TRBD2. Unmatched junction bases numbered 22, after V lost 6 bases and J lost 9 bases. There are 17 residues in the CDR3. Germline V lookup: CDR1 DFQATT, CDR2 SNEGSKA (reference sequence). This CDR3 is CSATGAVLGTSVPEQFF. The CDR3 DNA is TGCAGTGCAACCGGCGCAGTACTCGGGACTAGTGTTCCTGAGCAGTTCTTC.

This clonotype was seen a few times. The chain couples TRBV30 to TRBJ1-2; D is ambiguous. Germline V gene lookup returns CDR1 GTSNPN and CDR2 SVGIG (reference sequence). CDR3 length equals 13 residues. V gave up 0 bases and J gave up 8 bases, with 13 bases separating them. The CDR3 sequence is CAWSVQLGGGYTF. DNA of the CDR3: TGTGCCTGGAGTGTACAACTGGGTGGGGGCTACACCTTC.

CDR3: CSATSGRAYEQYF. The CDR3 coding sequence is TGCAGTGCTACTAGCGGGAGGGCCTACGAGCAGTACTTC. The chain has TRBV20-1 and TRBJ2-7, with 12 bases aligning to TRBD2. Germline V gene data show CDR1 as DFQATT and CDR2 as SNEGSKA (reference sequence). This CDR3 is built from 13 residues. Trimming at V came to 4 bases and at J to 2 bases, leaving 0 bases not matched to a gene.

This clonotype has at least ten counts. The rearrangement joins TRBV4-2 to TRBJ1-1; D is possibly TRBD1 (6 bases). The CDR3 has 16 amino acids. Germline loops: CDR1 LGHNA, CDR2 YNFKEQ. V was pared by 1 base and J by 1 base, with 13 bases between. CDR3 protein: CASSQGTGQRNTEAFF. CDR3 in DNA: TGTGCCAGCAGCCAAGGGACGGGACAAAGGAACACTGAAGCTTTCTTT.

The chain carries TRBV2 and TRBJ1-1; TRBD1 matches at 7 bases. Germline CDR1 SNHLY, CDR2 FYNNEI. This CDR3 has 14 amino acids. The ends lost 7 bases at V and 0 bases at J; junction bases unmatched: 5. CDR3 sequence: CASILDRMNTEAFF. The CDR3 coding sequence is TGTGCCAGCATCCTGGACAGGATGAACACTGAAGCTTTCTTT.

This clonotype was counted ten times or more. The V and J genes are TRBV4-1 and TRBJ1-2; D possibly corresponds to TRBD1 (5 bases). Germline V gives CDR1 MGHRA, CDR2 YSYEKL. V was clipped by 2 bases and J by 4 bases, with 17 bases between them. CDR3 length: 16 amino acids. CDR3 protein: CASSQTLQGSAYGYTF. Written as DNA, the CDR3 is TGCGCCAGCAGCCAAACACTTCAGGGCAGCGCCTATGGCTACACCTTC.

As to this clonotype: At one boundary the junction diverges from the germline segment, which might be a read error. Written as DNA, the CDR3 is TGCGCCGGCAGTGAGTCGATAAGGGCGGGGGGCACAGATACGCAGTATTTT. Its translation is CAGSESIRAGGTDTQYF. This chain links TRBV10-1 with TRBJ2-3; 7 bases match TRBD2. CDR1 and CDR2 from the germline V gene are WNHNN and SYGVQD (reference sequence). The CDR3 runs to 17 residues.

V usage is TRBV10-2 and J usage is TRBJ2-2, with 10 bases fitting TRBD2. The V segment lost 3 bases and the J segment 2 bases; nucleotides outside the gene matches: 9. Germline lookup yields CDR1 WSHSY and CDR2 SAAADI. There are 18 residues in the CDR3. The CDR3: CASSERPAGGGNTGELFF. DNA of the CDR3: TGCGCCAGCAGTGAACGGCCAGCGGGGGGGGGTAACACCGGGGAGCTGTTTTTT.